This T cell receptor beta chain was sequenced in a study of T-cell memory formation after mild COVID-19. General study points: CD4/CD8 balance held among clones contracting day 15 to 85, and later expanders leaned CD4+. Several responding clones turned up in pre-infection memory, indicating that cross-reactive memory may have taken part.

J was trimmed by 2 bases and V by 2 bases; bases with no gene match: 1. This CDR3 spans 14 amino acids. TCR alpha and TCR beta cDNA libraries carrying sample barcodes and UMIs came from 5'RACE with constant-segment primers. Each CDR3 protein gets one entry after TCRdb re-called the 5' RACE reads with MiXCR. Here the sample spans fewer than 300,000 distinct CDR3 sequences, approximately 15% being singletons. This clonotype was counted only a few times. The antigen remains unidentified. Sequenced material: PBMCs or a T cell subset sorted from them (not recorded which). This clonotype was sampled from a man between 18 and 29 years old who had mild COVID-19 (a few samples of this study predate the infection). Cell type and time point are not known. The chain joins TRBV12-3 or TRBV12-4 to TRBJ2-7; 9 bases match TRBD2. The CDR3 coding sequence is TGTGCCAGCAGTTTAAGACTAGCGGCCTACGAGCAGTACTTC. This gives the protein CASSLRLAAYEQYF.